This paragraph covers one TCR beta chain sequence. This sample stems from a study of T cell changes during pregnancy in multiple sclerosis. CDR3 size: 16 residues. CDR1 MNHEY and CDR2 SVGAGI come from the germline V gene. V was pared by 2 bases and J by 0 bases, with 5 bases of the junction left unmatched. Sequencing used immunoSEQ multiplex PCR; TCRdb keeps in-frame clones, though not all of them. Of 100,000 or so clones in the sample, around 92% were seen once. J is TRBJ2-7 and V is TRBV6-5; 9 bases are shared with TRBD1. The TCR sequence derives from a female donor with multiple sclerosis, enrolled in a pregnancy study. The sample was peripheral blood, taken before pregnancy. CDR3 nucleotide sequence: TGTGCCAGCAGTTACGGGACAGGGAGCCTCTCCTACGAGCAGTACTTC. Translating it yields CASSYGTGSLSYEQYF.